This T cell receptor (beta chain) stems from a study of persistence of HIV-infected CD4 T cells. As for the study in general: Donors were ART-treated; their CMV- and Gag-responding CD4+ T cells were isolated.

Cells were stimulated with CMV-infected fibroblast lysates at 8.5 to 10 ug/mL. CD40L/CD69 double-negative CD45RO-high memory CD4+ T cells were collected. An approximately 17-hour stimulation of CD8-depleted PBMCs used anti-CD28/CD49d costimulation, CD40-blocking antibody and enfuvirtide. Note on this clone: Its antigen is still unknown.

V was clipped by 3 bases and J by 7 bases, with 10 bases between them. The CDR3 contains 13 residues. Germline lookup yields CDR1 LNHDA and CDR2 SQIVND (reference sequence). Study findings and constraints: Rare CMV-responding cells carrying HIV-1 proviruses were not analyzed separately for TCR.

This was the immunoSEQ version 4 assay in survey mode. The table came from immunoSEQ multiplex PCR; TCRdb's copy has only in-frame clones and leaves some out. The table has about 28,000 clones, almost 85% seen once. The chain carries TRBV19 and TRBJ2-1; a weak D match, TRBD2 (5 bases). The sequence derives from an adult man with HIV who was CMV-seropositive. The sample here was CD4+ T cells sorted from PBMCs after approximately 19-hour stimulation, taken from a patient who received antiretroviral therapy. The CDR3 reads CASSIRLANEQFF. The CDR3 DNA follows: TGTGCCAGTAGTATTCGCCTAGCTAATGAGCAGTTCTTC.